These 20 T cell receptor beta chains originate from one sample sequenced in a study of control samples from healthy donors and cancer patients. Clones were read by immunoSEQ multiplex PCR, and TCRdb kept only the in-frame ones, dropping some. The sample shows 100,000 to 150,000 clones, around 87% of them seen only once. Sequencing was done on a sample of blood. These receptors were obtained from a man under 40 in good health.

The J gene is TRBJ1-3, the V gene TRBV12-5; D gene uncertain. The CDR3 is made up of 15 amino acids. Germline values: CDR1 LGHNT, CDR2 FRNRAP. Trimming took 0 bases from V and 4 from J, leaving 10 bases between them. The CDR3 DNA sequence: TGTGCTAGTGGTTTGGTGCCAGGAGAGGGAAACACCATATATTTT. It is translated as CASGLVPGEGNTIYF.

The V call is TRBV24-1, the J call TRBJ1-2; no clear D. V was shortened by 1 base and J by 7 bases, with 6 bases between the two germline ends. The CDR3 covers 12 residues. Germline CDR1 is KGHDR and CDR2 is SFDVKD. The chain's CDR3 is CATSDFRGGYTF. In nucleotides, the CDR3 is TGTGCCACCAGTGATTTCCGGGGTGGCTACACCTTC.

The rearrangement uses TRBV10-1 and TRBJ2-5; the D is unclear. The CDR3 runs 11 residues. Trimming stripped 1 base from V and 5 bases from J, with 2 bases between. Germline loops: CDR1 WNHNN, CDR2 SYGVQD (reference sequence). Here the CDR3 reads CASSEWETQYF. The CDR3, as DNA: TGCGCCAGCAGTGAGTGGGAGACCCAGTACTTC.

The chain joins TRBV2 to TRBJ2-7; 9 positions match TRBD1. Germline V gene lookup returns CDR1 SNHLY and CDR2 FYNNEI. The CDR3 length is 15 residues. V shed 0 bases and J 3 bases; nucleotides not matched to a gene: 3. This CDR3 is CASSEAPGQGYEQYF. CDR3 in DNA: TGTGCCAGCAGTGAAGCGCCGGGACAGGGCTACGAGCAGTACTTC.

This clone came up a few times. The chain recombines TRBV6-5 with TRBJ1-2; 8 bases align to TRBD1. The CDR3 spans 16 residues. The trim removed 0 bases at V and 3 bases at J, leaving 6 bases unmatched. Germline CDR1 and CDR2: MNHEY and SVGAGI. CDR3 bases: TGTGCCAGCAGTTACTCTGTCCCAGGGGGCGACTATGGCTACACCTTC. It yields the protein CASSYSVPGGDYGYTF.

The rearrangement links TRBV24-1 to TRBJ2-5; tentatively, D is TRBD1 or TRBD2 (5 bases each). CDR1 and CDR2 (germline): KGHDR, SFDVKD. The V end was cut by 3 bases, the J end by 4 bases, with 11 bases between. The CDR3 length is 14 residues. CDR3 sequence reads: CATSDREGAETQYF. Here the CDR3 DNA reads TGTGCCACCAGTGATCGGGAAGGGGCAGAGACCCAGTACTTC.

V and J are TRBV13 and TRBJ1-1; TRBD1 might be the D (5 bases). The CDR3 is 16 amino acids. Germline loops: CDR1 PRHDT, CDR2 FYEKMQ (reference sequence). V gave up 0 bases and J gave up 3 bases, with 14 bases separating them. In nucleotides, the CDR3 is TGTGCCAGCAGCTTAGGGATGGCAGGGAGGTACACTGAAGCTTTCTTT. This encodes CASSLGMAGRYTEAFF.

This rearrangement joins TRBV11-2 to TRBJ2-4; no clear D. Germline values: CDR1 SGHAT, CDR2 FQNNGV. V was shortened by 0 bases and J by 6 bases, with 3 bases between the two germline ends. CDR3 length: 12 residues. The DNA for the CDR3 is TGTGCCAGCAGCTTAGATGTAAACATTCAGTACTTC. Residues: CASSLDVNIQYF.

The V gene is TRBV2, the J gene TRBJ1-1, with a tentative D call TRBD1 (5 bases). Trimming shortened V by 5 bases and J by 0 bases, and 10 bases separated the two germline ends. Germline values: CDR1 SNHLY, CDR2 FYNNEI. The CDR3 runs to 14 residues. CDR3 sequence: CASSRQTMNTEAFF. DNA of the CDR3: TGTGCCAGCAGTCGACAGACAATGAACACTGAAGCTTTCTTT.

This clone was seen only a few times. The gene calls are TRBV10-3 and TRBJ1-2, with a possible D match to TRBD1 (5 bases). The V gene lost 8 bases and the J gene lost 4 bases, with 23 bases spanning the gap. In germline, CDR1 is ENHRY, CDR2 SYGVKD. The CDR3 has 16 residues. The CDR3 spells CAIGDPSLTGLYGYTF. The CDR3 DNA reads TGTGCCATCGGGGACCCTAGCCTCACTGGGCTCTATGGCTACACCTTC.

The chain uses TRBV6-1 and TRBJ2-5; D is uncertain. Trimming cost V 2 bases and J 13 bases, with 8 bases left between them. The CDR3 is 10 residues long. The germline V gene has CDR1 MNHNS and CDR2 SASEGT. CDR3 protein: CASSETGPYF. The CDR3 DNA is TGTGCCAGCAGTGAAACTGGGCCGTACTTC.

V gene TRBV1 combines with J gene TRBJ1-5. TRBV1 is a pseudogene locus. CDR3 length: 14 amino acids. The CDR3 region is CTSSPINSNQPQHF. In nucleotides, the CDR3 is TGCACCAGCAGCCCGATTAATAGCAATCAGCCCCAGCATTTT.

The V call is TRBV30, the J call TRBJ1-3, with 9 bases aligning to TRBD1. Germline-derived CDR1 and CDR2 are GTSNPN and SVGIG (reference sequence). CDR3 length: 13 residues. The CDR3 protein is CASAGQGGNTIYF. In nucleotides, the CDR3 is TGTGCTTCGGCGGGACAGGGAGGAAACACCATATATTTT.

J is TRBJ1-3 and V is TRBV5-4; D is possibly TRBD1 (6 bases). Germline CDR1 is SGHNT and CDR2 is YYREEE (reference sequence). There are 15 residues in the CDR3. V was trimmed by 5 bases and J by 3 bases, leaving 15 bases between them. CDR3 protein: CASSLPGADGNTIYF. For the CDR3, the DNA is TGTGCCAGCAGTTTGCCAGGGGCTGATGGAAACACCATATATTTT.

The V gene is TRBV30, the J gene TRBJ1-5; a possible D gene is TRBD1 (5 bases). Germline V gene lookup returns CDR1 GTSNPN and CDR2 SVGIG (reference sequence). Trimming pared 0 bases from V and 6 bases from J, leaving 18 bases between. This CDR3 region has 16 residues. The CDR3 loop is CAWSVPGSRAGQPQHF. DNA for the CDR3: TGTGCCTGGAGTGTACCGGGGAGCAGGGCTGGTCAGCCCCAGCATTTT.

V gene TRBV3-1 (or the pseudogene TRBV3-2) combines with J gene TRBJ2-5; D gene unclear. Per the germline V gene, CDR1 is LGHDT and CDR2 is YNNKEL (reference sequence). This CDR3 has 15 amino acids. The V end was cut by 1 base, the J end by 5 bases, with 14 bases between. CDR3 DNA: TGTGCCAGCAGCCAAGGTCACCTCGCGCTGGAGACCCAGTACTTC. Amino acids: CASSQGHLALETQYF.

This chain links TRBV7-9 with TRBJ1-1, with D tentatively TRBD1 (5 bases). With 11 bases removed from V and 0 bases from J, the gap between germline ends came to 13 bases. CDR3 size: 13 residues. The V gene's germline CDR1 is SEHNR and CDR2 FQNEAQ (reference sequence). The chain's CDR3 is CALGVMVNTEAFF. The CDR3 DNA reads TGTGCCTTAGGGGTTATGGTGAACACTGAAGCTTTCTTT.

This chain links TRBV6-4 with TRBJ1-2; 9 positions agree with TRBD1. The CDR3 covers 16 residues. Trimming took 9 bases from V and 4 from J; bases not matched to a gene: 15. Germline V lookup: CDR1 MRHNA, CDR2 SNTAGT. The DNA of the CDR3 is TGTGCCAGTCACCCGGGGACAGGGTACCTGGGCTATGGCTACACCTTC. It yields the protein CASHPGTGYLGYGYTF.

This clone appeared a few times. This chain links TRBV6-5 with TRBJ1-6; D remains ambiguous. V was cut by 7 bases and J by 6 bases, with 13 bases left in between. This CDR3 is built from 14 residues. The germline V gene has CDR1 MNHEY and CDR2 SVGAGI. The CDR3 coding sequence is TGTGCCAGCAATGGACGGTCCCTTAATTCACCCCTCCACTTT. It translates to CASNGRSLNSPLHF.

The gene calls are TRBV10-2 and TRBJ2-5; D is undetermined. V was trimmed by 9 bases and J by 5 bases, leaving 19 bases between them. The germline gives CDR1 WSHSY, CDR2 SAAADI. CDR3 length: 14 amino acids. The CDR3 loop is CASKDTASGETQYF. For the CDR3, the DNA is TGCGCCAGTAAAGACACAGCATCCGGGGAGACCCAGTACTTC.